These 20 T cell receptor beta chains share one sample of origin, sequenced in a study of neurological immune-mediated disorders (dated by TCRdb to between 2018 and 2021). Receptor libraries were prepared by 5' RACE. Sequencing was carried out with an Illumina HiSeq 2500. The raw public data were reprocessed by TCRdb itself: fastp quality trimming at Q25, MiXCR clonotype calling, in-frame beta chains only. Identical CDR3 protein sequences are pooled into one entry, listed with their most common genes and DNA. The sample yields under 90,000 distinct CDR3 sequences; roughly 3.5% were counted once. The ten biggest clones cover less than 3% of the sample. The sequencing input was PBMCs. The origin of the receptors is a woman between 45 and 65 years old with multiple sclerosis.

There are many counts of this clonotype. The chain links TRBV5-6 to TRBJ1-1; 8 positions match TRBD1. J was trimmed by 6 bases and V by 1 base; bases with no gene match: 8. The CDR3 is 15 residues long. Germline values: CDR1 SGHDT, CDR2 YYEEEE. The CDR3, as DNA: TGTGCCAGCAGCTTGAGGACAGGGAGGTTTGCTGAAGCTTTCTTT. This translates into CASSLRTGRFAEAFF.

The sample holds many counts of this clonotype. The CDR3 region has the DNA TGTGCCAGCAGGGCCCGGGGGTCGGCAGATACGCAGTATTTT. It encodes CASRARGSADTQYF. The chain carries TRBV28 and TRBJ2-3; D possibly corresponds to TRBD2 (6 bases). Germline V gene lookup returns CDR1 MDHEN and CDR2 SYDVKM. The ends were cut back, 6 bases at V and 4 bases at J, with 14 bases in the middle. The CDR3 totals 14 residues.

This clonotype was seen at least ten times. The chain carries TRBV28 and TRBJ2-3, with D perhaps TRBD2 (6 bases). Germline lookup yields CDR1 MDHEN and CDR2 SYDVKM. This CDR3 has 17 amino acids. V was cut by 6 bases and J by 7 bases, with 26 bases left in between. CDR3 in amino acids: CASRPAASSWGVHTQYF. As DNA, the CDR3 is TGTGCCAGCAGACCGGCGGCTAGCTCGTGGGGGGTCCATACGCAGTATTTT.

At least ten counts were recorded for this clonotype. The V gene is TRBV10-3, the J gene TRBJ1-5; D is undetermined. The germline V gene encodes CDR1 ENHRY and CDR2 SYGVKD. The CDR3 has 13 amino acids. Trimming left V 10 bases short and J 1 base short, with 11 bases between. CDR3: CATRPESNQPQHF. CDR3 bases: TGTGCCACCCGACCGGAGAGCAATCAGCCCCAGCATTTT.

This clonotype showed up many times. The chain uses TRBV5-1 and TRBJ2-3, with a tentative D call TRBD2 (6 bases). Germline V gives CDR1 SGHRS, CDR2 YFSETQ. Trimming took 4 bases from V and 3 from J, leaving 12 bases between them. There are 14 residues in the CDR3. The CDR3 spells CASSLTGETDTQYF. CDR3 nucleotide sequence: TGCGCCAGCAGCCTGACGGGGGAGACAGATACGCAGTATTTT. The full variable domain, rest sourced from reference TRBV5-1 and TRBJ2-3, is KAGVTQTPRYLIKTRGQQVTLSCSPISGHRSVSWYQQTPGQGLQFLFEYFSETQRNKGNFPGRFSGRQFSNSRSEMNVSTLELGDSALYLCASSLTGETDTQYFGPGTRLTVL.

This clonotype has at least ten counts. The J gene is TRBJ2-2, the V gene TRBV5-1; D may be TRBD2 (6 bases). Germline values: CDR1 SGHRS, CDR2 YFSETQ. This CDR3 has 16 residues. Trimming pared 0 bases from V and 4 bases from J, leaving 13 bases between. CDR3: CASSLATVGGTGELFF. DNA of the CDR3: TGCGCCAGCAGCTTGGCTACTGTCGGGGGCACCGGGGAGCTGTTTTTT.

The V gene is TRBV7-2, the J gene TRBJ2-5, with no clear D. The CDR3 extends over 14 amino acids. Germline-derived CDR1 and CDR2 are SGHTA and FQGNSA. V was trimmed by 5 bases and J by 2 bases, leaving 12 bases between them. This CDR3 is CASSPGAAQETQYF. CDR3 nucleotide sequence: TGTGCCAGCAGCCCCGGCGCGGCACAAGAGACCCAGTACTTC.

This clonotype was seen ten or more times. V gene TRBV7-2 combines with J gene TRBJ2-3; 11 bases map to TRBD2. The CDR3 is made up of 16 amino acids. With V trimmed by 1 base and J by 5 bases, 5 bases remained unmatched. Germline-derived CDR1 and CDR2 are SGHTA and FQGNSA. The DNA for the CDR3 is TGTGCCAGCAGCTTAGGACTAGCGGGGTTCTTAGATACGCAGTATTTT. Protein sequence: CASSLGLAGFLDTQYF.

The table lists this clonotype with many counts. The CDR3 reads CASSFRFAPSNQPQHF. DNA of the CDR3: TGTGCCAGCAGCTTCCGTTTTGCACCTAGCAATCAGCCCCAGCATTTT. This chain links TRBV5-6 with TRBJ1-5, with D hard to call. The CDR3 has 16 residues. Germline V gene data show CDR1 as SGHDT and CDR2 as YYEEEE. With 2 bases removed from V and 0 bases from J, the gap between germline ends came to 12 bases.

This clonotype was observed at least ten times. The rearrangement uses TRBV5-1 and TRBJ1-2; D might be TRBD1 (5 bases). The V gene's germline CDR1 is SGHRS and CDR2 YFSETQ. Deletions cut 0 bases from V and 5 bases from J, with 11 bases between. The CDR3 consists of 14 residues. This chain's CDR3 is CASSLEVQGYGYTF. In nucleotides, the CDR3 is TGCGCCAGCAGCTTGGAAGTGCAGGGATATGGCTACACCTTC.

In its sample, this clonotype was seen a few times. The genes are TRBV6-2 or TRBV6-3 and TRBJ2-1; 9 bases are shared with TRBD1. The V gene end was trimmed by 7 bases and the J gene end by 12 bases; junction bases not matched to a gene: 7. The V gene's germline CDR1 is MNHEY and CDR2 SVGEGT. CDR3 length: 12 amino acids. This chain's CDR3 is CASTEDRGGQFF. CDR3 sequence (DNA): TGTGCCAGCACCGAGGACAGGGGCGGGCAGTTCTTC.

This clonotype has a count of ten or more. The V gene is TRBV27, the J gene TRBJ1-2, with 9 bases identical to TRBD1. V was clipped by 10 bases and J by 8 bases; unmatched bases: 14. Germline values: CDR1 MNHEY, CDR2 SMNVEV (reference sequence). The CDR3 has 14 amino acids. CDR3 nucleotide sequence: TGTGCCATCGGACAGGGGCTCGGTTTCGGGGGCTACACCTTC. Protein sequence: CAIGQGLGFGGYTF.

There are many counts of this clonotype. The CDR3: CASSLMFAGGDNEQFF. Here the CDR3 DNA reads TGTGCCAGCAGCTTAATGTTTGCGGGGGGCGACAATGAGCAGTTCTTC. The gene calls are TRBV11-2 and TRBJ2-1; 8 nucleotides align to TRBD2. The germline CDR1 and CDR2 sequences are SGHAT and FQNNGV. The CDR3 extends over 16 amino acids. V lost 2 bases, J lost 5 bases, and 8 bases stayed unmatched.

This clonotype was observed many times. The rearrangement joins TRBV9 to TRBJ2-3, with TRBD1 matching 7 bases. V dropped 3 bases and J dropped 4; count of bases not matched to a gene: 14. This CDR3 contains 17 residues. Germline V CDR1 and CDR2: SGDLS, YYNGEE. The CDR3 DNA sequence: TGTGCCAGCAGCGGGGCTAGGACAGGTCCTACTTCAGATACGCAGTATTTT. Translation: CASSGARTGPTSDTQYF.

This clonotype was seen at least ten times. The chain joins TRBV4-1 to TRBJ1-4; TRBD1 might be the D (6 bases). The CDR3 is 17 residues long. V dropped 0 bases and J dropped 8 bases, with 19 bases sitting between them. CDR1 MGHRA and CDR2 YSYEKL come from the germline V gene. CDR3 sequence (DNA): TGCGCCAGCAGCCAAGAAGGGGGTGCCAGGGTAGGGGAAAAACTGTTTTTT. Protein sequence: CASSQEGGARVGEKLFF.

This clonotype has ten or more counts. This chain's CDR3 is CASSIRTATEAFF. The CDR3, as DNA: TGTGCCAGCAGTATACGCACAGCGACTGAAGCTTTCTTT. The chain couples TRBV12-3 or TRBV12-4 to TRBJ1-1; D remains unclear. This CDR3 region has 13 residues. Between the trimmed V and J ends, which lost 5 bases and 5 bases, there was a span of 12 bases.

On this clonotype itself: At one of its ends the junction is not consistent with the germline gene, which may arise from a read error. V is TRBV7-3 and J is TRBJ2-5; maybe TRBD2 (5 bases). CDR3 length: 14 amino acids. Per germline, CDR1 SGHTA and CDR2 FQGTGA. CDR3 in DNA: TGTGTCAGCAGCTTTGACCGGGGATTTGAGACACAGTACTTC. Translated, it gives CVSSFDRGFETQYF.

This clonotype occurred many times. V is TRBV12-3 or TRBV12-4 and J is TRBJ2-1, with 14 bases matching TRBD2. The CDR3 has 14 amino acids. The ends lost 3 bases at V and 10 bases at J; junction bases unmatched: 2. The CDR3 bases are TGTGCCAGCAGTTTTGGACTAGCGGGGGGCGAGCAGTTCTTC. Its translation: CASSFGLAGGEQFF.

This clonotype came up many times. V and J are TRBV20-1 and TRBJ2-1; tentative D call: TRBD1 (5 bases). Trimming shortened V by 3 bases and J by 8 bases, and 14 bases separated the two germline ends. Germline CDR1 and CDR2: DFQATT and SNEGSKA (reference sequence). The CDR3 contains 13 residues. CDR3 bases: TGCAGTGCTAGGTGGCCCTCCAGGGATGAGCAGTTCTTC. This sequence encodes CSARWPSRDEQFF.

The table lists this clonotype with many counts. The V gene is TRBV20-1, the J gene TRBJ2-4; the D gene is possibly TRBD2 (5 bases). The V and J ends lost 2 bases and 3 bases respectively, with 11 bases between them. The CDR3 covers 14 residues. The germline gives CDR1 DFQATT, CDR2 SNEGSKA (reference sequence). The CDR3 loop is CSARSGDNKNIQYF. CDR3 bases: TGCAGTGCTAGATCCGGGGATAACAAAAACATTCAGTACTTC.